This T cell receptor (beta chain) is drawn from a study of blood T cell repertoires in COVID-19. Overall study context: The study drew acute and convalescent COVID-19 samples from the United States, Italy and Spain. Sources were T cells, B-cell-depleted T cells, or PBMCs; the material itself was cDNA or gDNA.

CDR3 length: 16 residues. V shed 1 base and J 2 bases; nucleotides not matched to a gene: 6. The germline gives CDR1 SGHRS, CDR2 YFSETQ. Original handling: Estimates of nucleated cell counts were drawn from the amplification of reference gene primers. Data came from immunoSEQ multiplex PCR; TCRdb stores just in-frame clones and leaves some out. V and J calls plus clone size are reproduced from that table; the DNA served to infer D and trimming. The sample yields 55,000 to 70,000 clones, about 81% seen once. The sequenced sample was peripheral blood. The chain joins TRBV5-1 to TRBJ2-3, with 8 bases aligning to TRBD2. The receptor was derived from a man aged 80 or over with acute or convalescent COVID-19. CDR3 DNA sequence: TGCGCCAGCAGCTTGCGGGAAGCGGGGGTCACAGATACGCAGTATTTT. Translated, it gives CASSLREAGVTDTQYF.